The sample holds a few counts of the clone carrying this T cell receptor beta chain. Its cognate antigen is unknown. Some clones are missing from TCRdb's copy, which holds only in-frame ones; the method was immunoSEQ multiplex PCR. This sample carries 20,000 to 25,000 clones, 81% of them seen once, and the ten largest clones take roughly 24%. This entry comes from a study of Tregs in tolerant kidney transplant recipients. Findings and caveats of the study: Expanding Tregs on activated donor B cells appeared to best identify donor-specific TCRbeta clones. This study did not directly address biological reproducibility.

Recipients received nonmyeloablative bone marrow transplants from related graft donors, with transient mixed chimerism. J lost 6 bases, V lost 1 base, and 8 bases had no gene match. Germline V CDR1 and CDR2: MNHNS, SASEGT. This CDR3 contains 15 residues. The TCR sequence derives from a human patient who received a combined kidney and bone marrow transplant. The graft donor may have contributed some T cells. This specimen consisted of CD8+ T cells from blood (PBMCs), obtained 6 months after the transplant. The chain is built from TRBV6-1 and TRBJ1-1, with 7 nucleotides matching TRBD1. The CDR3 DNA is TGTGCCAGCAGTGAAGGACAGGGCGCGCCGGCTGAAGCTTTCTTT. Encoded protein: CASSEGQGAPAEAFF.